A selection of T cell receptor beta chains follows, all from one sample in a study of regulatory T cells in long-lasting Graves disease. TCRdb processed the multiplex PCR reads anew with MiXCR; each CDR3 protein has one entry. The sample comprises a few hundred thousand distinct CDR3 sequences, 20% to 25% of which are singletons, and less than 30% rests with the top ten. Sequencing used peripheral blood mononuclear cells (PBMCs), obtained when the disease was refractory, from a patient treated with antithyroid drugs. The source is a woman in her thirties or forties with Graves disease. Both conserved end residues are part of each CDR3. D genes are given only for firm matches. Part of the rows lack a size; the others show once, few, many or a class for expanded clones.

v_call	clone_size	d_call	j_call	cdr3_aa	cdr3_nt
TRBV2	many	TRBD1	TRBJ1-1	CASSALGDRGRVAFF	TGTGCCAGCAGTGCCCTGGGCGACAGGGGGCGGGTAGCTTTCTTT
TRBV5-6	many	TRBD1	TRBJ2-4	CASSRLTGENIQYF	TGTGCCAGCAGCCGGCTGACAGGGGAGAACATTCAGTACTTC
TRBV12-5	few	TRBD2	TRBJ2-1	CASGFGTSGHNEQFF	TGTGCTAGTGGTTTCGGGACTAGCGGGCACAATGAGCAGTTCTTC
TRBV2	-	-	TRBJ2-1	CASSDTQYNEQFF	TGTGCCAGCAGTGACACCCAGTACAATGAGCAGTTCTTC
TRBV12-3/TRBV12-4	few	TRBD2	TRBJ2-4	CASSLRGGTAAKNIQYF	TGTGCCAGCAGTTTACGGGGAGGGACGGCGGCCAAAAACATTCAGTACTTC
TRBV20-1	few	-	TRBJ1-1	CSAPSWAGMNTEAFF	TGCAGTGCCCCGAGCTGGGCAGGGATGAACACTGAAGCTTTCTTT
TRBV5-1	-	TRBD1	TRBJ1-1	CASSLRETGRNTEAFF	TGCGCCAGCAGCCTAAGAGAGACAGGGAGGAACACTGAAGCTTTCTTT
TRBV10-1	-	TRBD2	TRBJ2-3	CASSAGLAIHTQYF	TGCGCCAGCAGTGCCGGACTAGCCATCCATACGCAGTATTTT
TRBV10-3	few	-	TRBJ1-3	CAIWSSGNTIYF	TGTGCCATCTGGAGCTCTGGAAACACCATATATTTT
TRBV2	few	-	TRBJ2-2	CASSERIGSSGELFF	TGTGCCAGCAGTGAACGGATCGGTAGTTCCGGGGAGCTGTTTTTT
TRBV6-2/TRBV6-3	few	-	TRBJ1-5	CASSKLGNQPQHF	TGTGCCAGCAGCAAACTTGGCAATCAGCCCCAGCATTTT
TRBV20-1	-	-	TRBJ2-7	CSASGTLYEQYF	TGCAGTGCTAGCGGGACTCTGTACGAGCAGTACTTC
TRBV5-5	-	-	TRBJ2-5	CASSTTGERGETQYF	TGTGCCAGCAGCACCACGGGTGAGCGAGGAGAGACCCAGTACTTC
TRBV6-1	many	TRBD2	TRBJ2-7	CASVAAGGIYEQYF	TGTGCCAGCGTGGCAGCGGGAGGTATCTACGAGCAGTACTTC
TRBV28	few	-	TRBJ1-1	CASSLYQTEAFF	TGTGCCAGCAGTTTATACCAGACAGAAGCTTTCTTT
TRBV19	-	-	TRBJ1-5	CASTLDSSNQPQHF	TGTGCCAGCACCTTGGACAGTAGCAATCAGCCCCAGCATTTT
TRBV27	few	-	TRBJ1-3	CASSDPLGNTIYF	TGTGCCAGCAGTGACCCCCTGGGAAACACCATATATTTT
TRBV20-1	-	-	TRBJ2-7	CSTRDPGNHEQYF	TGCAGTACTAGAGATCCCGGGAACCACGAGCAGTACTTC
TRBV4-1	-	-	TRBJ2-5	CASSLYYRQETQYF	TGCGCCAGCAGTCTATACTACCGCCAAGAGACCCAGTACTTC
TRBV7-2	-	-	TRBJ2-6	CASGLGGAGANVLTF	TGTGCCAGCGGCCTTGGGGGCGCTGGGGCCAACGTCCTGACTTTC
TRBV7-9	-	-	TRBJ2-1	CASSPAGRSKHNEQFF	TGTGCCAGCAGCCCCGCAGGTAGATCAAAACACAATGAGCAGTTCTTC